Presented here are 18 T cell receptor beta chains from one specimen sequenced in a study of OX40 agonist ivuxolimab in advanced cancers. Sequenced by immunoSEQ multiplex PCR; TCRdb stores in-frame clones only, minus some. The top ten clones hold under 3.5% of a sample with around 80,000 clones, roughly 80% of them seen once. Sample: CD4+ or CD8+ T cells sorted from blood, taken in a trial of the OX40 agonist ivuxolimab. The origin of the receptors is an adult with an advanced solid tumor such as melanoma, head and neck, liver or kidney cancer.

The chain has TRBV5-4 and TRBJ2-3; D assignment may be TRBD1 or TRBD2 (5 bases each). Trimming cost V 4 bases and J 2 bases, with 11 bases left between them. Germline V gene lookup returns CDR1 SGHNT and CDR2 YYREEE (reference sequence). CDR3 length equals 14 residues. As DNA, the CDR3 is TGTGCCAGCAGCCCCGGGACGTTCACAGATACGCAGTATTTT. Translating it yields CASSPGTFTDTQYF.

The chain links TRBV18 to TRBJ2-4; D ambiguous. The germline gives CDR1 KGHSH, CDR2 LQKENI. Trimming removed 5 bases from V and 0 bases from J, with 8 bases in between. The CDR3 runs 14 residues. The CDR3 region is CASSDDIAKNIQYF. The DNA of the CDR3 is TGTGCCAGCTCAGACGACATAGCCAAAAACATTCAGTACTTC.

V and J are TRBV11-1 and TRBJ2-2, with D tentatively TRBD1 (5 bases). The CDR3 is made up of 14 amino acids. V shed 7 bases and J shed 2 bases, with 11 bases lying between them. CDR1 and CDR2 (germline): SGHAT, FQDESV (reference sequence). CDR3 sequence: CASNQGINTGELFF. CDR3 in DNA: TGTGCCAGCAACCAGGGTATTAACACCGGGGAGCTGTTTTTT.

The chain combines TRBV4-1 with TRBJ2-5; TRBD2 matches 11 bases. The CDR3 length is 17 residues. CDR1 is MGHRA and CDR2 is YSYEKL in the germline V gene. V lost 2 bases and J lost 0; bases outside the gene matches: 5. The CDR3 nucleotides read TGCGCCAGCAGCCAAACAACTAGCGGGGGCCACCAAGAGACCCAGTACTTC. It is translated as CASSQTTSGGHQETQYF.

The chain couples TRBV9 to TRBJ2-5; TRBD2 agrees at 8 bases. The CDR3 runs 16 residues. The germline V gene encodes CDR1 SGDLS and CDR2 YYNGEE. Germline trimming cut 0 bases from V and 0 bases from J; bases unmatched to any gene: 4. The CDR3 sequence is CASSVGSGAYQETQYF. The DNA of the CDR3 is TGTGCCAGCAGCGTAGGTAGCGGGGCGTACCAAGAGACCCAGTACTTC.

The rearrangement links TRBV5-4 to TRBJ2-1, with 9 bases matching TRBD1. CDR3 size: 16 residues. Germline V gene sequence: CDR1 SGHNT, CDR2 YYREEE (reference sequence). The V gene end was trimmed by 0 bases and the J gene end by 3 bases; junction bases not matched to a gene: 4. The chain's CDR3 is CASSLDLTGGYNEQFF. Here the CDR3 DNA reads TGTGCCAGCAGCTTGGACTTGACAGGGGGCTACAATGAGCAGTTCTTC.

CDR3 region: CASRLDSGAGTEAFF. The CDR3 DNA reads TGTGCCAGCAGGCTGGATTCGGGGGCGGGCACTGAAGCTTTCTTT. The chain links TRBV5-6 to TRBJ1-1; TRBD1 might be the D (6 bases). Germline CDR1 SGHDT, CDR2 YYEEEE. V shed 5 bases and J shed 4 bases, with 18 bases lying between them. This CDR3 spans 15 amino acids.

The chain is built from TRBV5-1 and TRBJ1-6, with 7 bases identical to TRBD1. Germline V gene lookup returns CDR1 SGHRS and CDR2 YFSETQ. The CDR3 is made up of 15 amino acids. Unmatched junction bases numbered 6, after V lost 1 base and J lost 8 bases. CDR3 loop: CASSLSTGRDSPLHF. The CDR3 DNA reads as TGCGCCAGCAGCTTGTCGACAGGGCGAGATTCACCCCTCCACTTT.

The table lists this clone with a count of one. The rearrangement links TRBV6-5 to TRBJ1-1; D ambiguous. The CDR3 covers 10 residues. V gave up 6 bases and J gave up 5 bases, with 4 bases separating them. Germline V CDR1 and CDR2: MNHEY, SVGAGI. CDR3 loop: CASSRTEAFF. The CDR3 DNA reads as TGTGCCAGCAGCCGGACTGAAGCTTTCTTT.

V gene TRBV4-3 combines with J gene TRBJ2-3; D may be TRBD1 (6 bases). Trimming shortened V by 1 base and J by 0 bases, and 11 bases separated the two germline ends. The CDR3 length is 16 residues. Germline V gene data show CDR1 as LGHNA and CDR2 as YSLEER. For the CDR3, the DNA is TGCGCCAGCAGCCAAGGCAACAGGGAGAGCACAGATACGCAGTATTTT. It is translated as CASSQGNRESTDTQYF.

This chain connects TRBV11-3 to TRBJ2-1, with D perhaps TRBD2 (5 bases). Germline assignment: CDR1 SGHNT and CDR2 YENEEA. This CDR3 region has 12 residues. V was pared by 0 bases and J by 13 bases, with 10 bases between. CDR3 sequence: CASSLDRGKQFF. CDR3 nucleotides: TGTGCCAGCAGCTTAGATAGAGGGAAACAGTTCTTC.

The chain links TRBV5-4 to TRBJ1-6, with 11 bases identical to TRBD1. The CDR3 sequence is 15 residues long. Germline assignment: CDR1 SGHNT and CDR2 YYREEE (reference sequence). V shed 4 bases, J shed 10 bases, and the junction held 7 bases outside the gene matches. The CDR3 here is CASSAGQGANSPLHF. DNA of the CDR3: TGTGCCAGCAGCGCTGGACAGGGGGCGAACTCACCCCTCCACTTT. The variable domain in full, completed from reference TRBV5-4 and TRBJ1-6, reads ETGVTQSPTHLIKTRGQQVTLRCSSQSGHNTVSWYQQALGQGPQFIFQYYREEENGRGNFPPRFSGLQFPNYSSELNVNALELDDSALYLCASSAGQGANSPLHFGNGTRLTVT.

The chain carries TRBV4-1 and TRBJ2-3; TRBD1 is a possible D gene (5 bases). The CDR3 runs to 14 residues. CDR1 MGHRA and CDR2 YSYEKL come from the germline V gene. V was trimmed by 6 bases and J by 3 bases, leaving 13 bases between them. The CDR3 DNA reads as TGCGCCAGCAGTTTAGGGGCAGGGACAGATACGCAGTATTTT. Translated: CASSLGAGTDTQYF.

The V call is TRBV10-1, the J call TRBJ1-2; the D gene is possibly TRBD1 (6 bases). CDR1 and CDR2 from the germline V gene are WNHNN and SYGVQD (reference sequence). The CDR3 length is 12 residues. V gave up 6 bases and J gave up 5 bases, with 10 bases separating them. The chain's CDR3 is CASSLQGYGYTF. Here the CDR3 DNA reads TGCGCCAGCAGCCTACAGGGTTATGGCTACACCTTC.

The sample holds a few counts of this clone. The chain couples TRBV10-3 to TRBJ2-1; 7 nucleotides line up with TRBD1. The trim removed 10 bases at V and 1 base at J, leaving 4 bases unmatched. This CDR3 contains 13 residues. Germline loops: CDR1 ENHRY, CDR2 SYGVKD. The CDR3 sequence is CATGDSSYNEQFF. The CDR3, as DNA: TGTGCCACCGGGGACAGTTCCTACAATGAGCAGTTCTTC.

The V call is TRBV6-5, the J call TRBJ2-7; D gene unclear. Germline V gene sequence: CDR1 MNHEY, CDR2 SVGAGI. CDR3 length: 11 residues. With 8 bases removed from V and 4 bases from J, the gap between germline ends came to 9 bases. In DNA form, the CDR3 reads TGTGCCAGCTCGGACGGTTACGAGCAGTACTTC. Protein sequence: CASSDGYEQYF.

This clone was seen more than once but under ten times. The J gene is TRBJ1-2, the V gene TRBV27; 10 positions match TRBD1. CDR1 is MNHEY, CDR2 SMNVEV, per germline (reference sequence). This CDR3 comprises 15 residues. V lost 5 bases to trimming and J lost 4 bases; unmatched junction nucleotides: 7. The chain's CDR3 is CASSMTGGQGYGYTF. The CDR3 nucleotides are TGTGCCAGCAGTATGACAGGGGGCCAGGGCTATGGCTACACCTTC.

This clone was recorded only once. This chain uses TRBV30 with TRBJ2-1, with TRBD2 identical over 8 bases. The CDR3 sequence is 15 residues long. Per germline, CDR1 GTSNPN and CDR2 SVGIG (reference sequence). J gave up 3 bases and V 3 bases, and 7 bases lay outside the gene matches. The CDR3 here is CAWSSTSGVYNEQFF. CDR3 DNA: TGTGCCTGGAGCTCAACTAGCGGCGTCTACAATGAGCAGTTCTTC.